This entry features one T cell receptor (beta chain) sequence. This clonotype appeared many times. Its binding antigen is unknown. The input lacks base qualities; no much larger clone sits a single base away. From cysteine to phenylalanine, the CDR3 is 18 amino acids long. Of the read, only the CDR3 DNA is kept; its 54 bases are in frame from base 1. V lost 0 bases and J lost 5 bases, and the count of bases not matched to a germline gene is 11. CDR1 and CDR2, per the germline V gene, are ENHRY and SYGVKD. For repertoire sequencing, the TCR beta CDR3 regions were amplified from RNA transcripts. The first round was an RT-PCR using HTBI primers with the Qiagen OneStep RT-PCR kit, and this first round was followed by a second-round multiplex PCR, then size selection and purification. Libraries were sequenced paired-end with 100 bp reads on an Illumina HiSeq2000. Concerning the study's data processing: SOAPnuke was used to process the reads, throwing out any read that had adapters, had uncalled bases, had a mean Phred below 15, or lacked an exact constant-primer or identifier match. High-quality paired reads were merged with COPE v1.2.5. Clonotypes were defined as unique nucleotide sequences and were aligned to IMGT TRB V, D and J references using MiTCR v1.1. The analysis was limited to V-J combinations with a frequency above 0.0001, which together covered 99% to 99.2% of the repertoires. For each V-J combination, a TCR clonal expansion and chaos score was defined as the ratio of F50 clonal expansion to chaos observed in the TCRdist matrix. Welch's t-statistics and random forest were used to reduce the features to roughly 14 V-J combinations, which were then used as input to a naive Bayes classifier. The similarity between thyroid and blood repertoires was quantified using the Morisita-Horn index. TCRdb reprocessing: public reads trimmed at Q25 with fastp, clones called with MiXCR, in-frame beta chains kept. Each CDR3 protein appears once, grouped with its most common genes and DNA. These V and J calls derive from TCRdb rather than the authors' analysis. Recorded for this sample are approximately 1.2 million distinct CDR3 sequences; around a third of them occurred a single time. Around 10% of the sample is held by the ten biggest clonotypes.

This sample was taken from a study of Graves' ophthalmopathy and Graves' hyperthyroidism (dated by TCRdb to between 2018 and 2020). About the full investigation: A patient counted as having stable hyperthyroidism if there was no progression to ophthalmopathy within 18 months of follow-up. TCR beta repertoire signatures were used to distinguish Graves' ophthalmopathy from Graves' hyperthyroidism and to predict progression to ophthalmopathy. In total, approximately 140 blood samples were TCR-sequenced: some 40 ophthalmopathy, 75 hyperthyroidism and roughly 17 hyperthyroidism-to-ophthalmopathy patients. To explore V-J signatures that distinguish ophthalmopathy from hyperthyroidism, a discovery set of under 110 patients was enrolled, made up of over 40 with ophthalmopathy and 57 with stable hyperthyroidism. The independent validation cohort included 18 to 20 hyperthyroidism patients plus 17 patients who later progressed from hyperthyroidism to ophthalmopathy. In about six hyperthyroidism patients, the T-cell repertoires found in thyroid tissue were compared with those found in blood. Following sample collection, hyperthyroidism patients were given methimazole at a starting dose of 30 mg daily, and ophthalmopathy patients were given high-dose intravenous methylprednisolone. Results the study describes overall, beyond this receptor: The 13-signature model separated ophthalmopathy from stable hyperthyroidism with 85% to 90% sensitivity and almost 84% specificity in cross-validation, and 80%/75% in the test set. Most of the expanded thyroid clonotypes with a frequency above 0.001 were also detected in blood, and it was suggested that the thyroid immune response may be reflected by blood repertoires. Sample size was not statistically predetermined, and group allocation was not concealed from the investigators. In validation, the model predicted ophthalmopathy progression with roughly 68% sensitivity and about 77% specificity; approximately 12 predicted patients were CT-confirmed with GO in a median of around 6 months.

Patients with hyperthyroidism were aged 18 to 65 years, had been newly diagnosed, and had a disease duration of less than 2 months. Patients with other autoimmune diseases, uncontrolled infections, pregnancy or lactation were excluded from the study. Clinical symptoms, serum thyroxine, TRAb, thyroid ultrasound and orbital computed tomography formed the basis of the diagnosis. Total RNA was extracted using Trizol reagent, and RNA quality was checked on an Agilent 2100 Bioanalyzer. The sequencing sample was made of peripheral blood or thyroid tissue (not recorded which). The chain joins TRBV10-3 to TRBJ2-5; 11 bases in the middle match TRBD2. The receptor was isolated from an adult man with Graves' hyperthyroidism. CDR3 region: CAISESKVSGGASETQYF. The DNA sequence is given as TGTGCCATCAGTGAGTCGAAGGTTAGCGGGGGGGCGTCGGAGACCCAGTACTTC.